The 5 T cell receptor beta chains below come from one sample, sequenced in a study of beta chain features in type 1 diabetes. Findings and limits, study-wide: Shortening of TCRB CDR3s, moderate but significant, appeared in all four CD4+ subsets of Type 1 diabetes patients.

Sequenced material consisted of expressed TCRB transcripts (all of the isolated RNA was reverse transcribed). Profiling relied on immunoSEQ multiplex PCR, and the TCRdb table lists in-frame clones only, not all of them. The sample has some 190,000 clones, almost 8% seen once. Their specific antigens are unknown. Sequences were obtained from central memory CD4+ T cells from blood. All receptors come from a man aged 18 to 30 with type 1 diabetes.

The chain is built from TRBV5-1 and TRBJ2-2, with D tentatively TRBD1 (6 bases). Germline values: CDR1 SGHRS, CDR2 YFSETQ. V lost 4 bases, J lost 3 bases, and 13 bases lay in between. The CDR3 extends over 15 amino acids. The DNA of the CDR3 is TGCGCCAGCAGCAAAGAACCAGGGGACACCGGGGAGCTGTTTTTT. The encoded protein is CASSKEPGDTGELFF.

This chain joins TRBV20-1 and TRBJ1-1; D remains unclear. Per germline, CDR1 DFQATT and CDR2 SNEGSKA (reference sequence). The CDR3 spans 11 residues. V was clipped by 8 bases and J by 4 bases, with 11 bases between them. The CDR3 region is CSPCGPTEAFF. CDR3 sequence (DNA): TGCAGTCCTTGCGGCCCCACTGAAGCTTTCTTT.

This clone appeared a few times. This CDR3 is CASSYSSTGLVEQYF. Here the CDR3 DNA reads TGTGCCAGCAGTTACTCCTCGACAGGCTTGGTCGAGCAGTACTTC. The chain is built from TRBV6-5 and TRBJ2-7, with D perhaps matching TRBD1 (6 bases). The ends were cut back, 0 bases at V and 6 bases at J, with 15 bases in the middle. The CDR3 is made up of 15 amino acids. Germline CDR1 is MNHEY and CDR2 is SVGAGI.

This clone was detected a few times. The CDR3 spells CSATGKSSSGNTIYF. In nucleotides, the CDR3 is TGCAGCGCAACAGGAAAATCGAGCTCTGGAAACACCATATATTTT. The chain has TRBV29-1 and TRBJ1-3; a possible D gene is TRBD1 (5 bases). Germline assignment: CDR1 SQVTM and CDR2 ANQGSEA. The V end lost 7 bases, the J end lost 0 bases, and 16 bases lay between the germline ends. This CDR3 region has 15 residues.

This clone has only a few counts. CDR3 loop: CAWSYGGRAGELFF. The CDR3 DNA reads as TGTGCCTGGAGTTACGGAGGGCGTGCCGGGGAGCTGTTTTTT. This chain uses TRBV30 with TRBJ2-2, with D perhaps TRBD2 (6 bases). With 2 bases removed from V and 6 bases from J, the gap between germline ends came to 13 bases. Germline values: CDR1 GTSNPN, CDR2 SVGIG (reference sequence). CDR3 length: 14 amino acids. The full variable domain, completed using reference TRBV30 and TRBJ2-2, is SQTIHQWPATLVQPVGSPLSLECTVEGTSNPNLYWYRQAAGRGLQLLFYSVGIGQISSEVPQNLSASRPQDRQFILSSKKLLLSDSGFYLCAWSYGGRAGELFFGEGSRLTVL.